Below are 16 T cell receptor beta chains sequenced from a single sample in a study of blood T cell repertoires in COVID-19. Data came from immunoSEQ multiplex PCR; TCRdb stores just in-frame clones and leaves some out. The data show about 150,000 clones, with 85% seen just once and roughly 8.1% held by the top ten. The source material was peripheral blood. Every receptor here comes from an elderly woman with COVID-19, enrolled during active disease.

The chain combines TRBV19 with TRBJ1-2; 9 nucleotides match TRBD1. The CDR3 covers 15 residues. V trimming: 4 bases; J trimming: 6 bases; junction bases outside the gene matches: 9. Germline V gene data show CDR1 as LNHDA and CDR2 as SQIVND (reference sequence). For the CDR3, the DNA is TGTGCCAGTAGTAGGACAGGGGTACCCATCGATGGCTACACCTTC. Protein sequence: CASSRTGVPIDGYTF.

The chain links TRBV7-9 to TRBJ2-1, with TRBD1 matching 8 bases. V lost 5 bases and J lost 10; bases outside the gene matches: 4. This CDR3 region has 12 residues. The germline V gene has CDR1 SEHNR and CDR2 FQNEAQ (reference sequence). This CDR3 reads CASSPAGGEQFF. The CDR3 bases are TGTGCCAGCAGCCCAGCAGGGGGCGAGCAGTTCTTC.

This clone was found a few times. Other DNA sequences from this sample encode an identical CDR3 as well. This sequence joins TRBV5-1 and TRBJ1-2, with D maybe TRBD1 (5 bases). V lost 0 bases and J lost 4, with 10 bases in between. This CDR3 is built from 14 residues. The germline V gene encodes CDR1 SGHRS and CDR2 YFSETQ. CDR3 coding DNA: TGCGCCAGCAGCTTGGGGCAGGGCCGCTATGGCTACACCTTC. It specifies CASSLGQGRYGYTF.

The chain has TRBV29-1 and TRBJ1-1; 9 bases are a match to TRBD1. Looked up from germline, CDR1 is SQVTM and CDR2 is ANQGSEA. The CDR3 is 15 residues long. With V trimmed by 7 bases and J by 1 base, 10 bases remained unmatched. CDR3 residues: CSAEGVQGANTEAFF. The CDR3 DNA reads as TGCAGCGCCGAGGGGGTACAGGGGGCGAACACTGAAGCTTTCTTT.

This chain links TRBV2 with TRBJ1-1; possible D gene TRBD1, 6 bases. V was pared by 7 bases and J by 1 base, with 10 bases between. This CDR3 has 13 amino acids. Germline V lookup: CDR1 SNHLY, CDR2 FYNNEI. In DNA, the CDR3 is TGTGCCAGCAACCTGGGACAGAACACTGAAGCTTTCTTT. This translates into CASNLGQNTEAFF.

The genes are TRBV9 and TRBJ2-3; TRBD2 matches at 13 bases. This CDR3 contains 17 residues. With 5 bases clipped from V and 3 bases from J, the junction kept 9 bases outside the gene matches. In germline, CDR1 is SGDLS, CDR2 YYNGEE. The CDR3 DNA follows: TGTGCCAGCAGGGCCGGGACTAGCGGGATGGGGACAGATACGCAGTATTTT. Its translation is CASRAGTSGMGTDTQYF.

The CDR3: CASSQPTGKDGYTF. In nucleotides, the CDR3 is TGTGCCAGCAGCCAACCGACAGGGAAGGATGGCTACACCTTC. The V gene is TRBV4-2, the J gene TRBJ1-2; 7 bases match TRBD1. Per germline, CDR1 LGHNA and CDR2 YNFKEQ. The J segment lost 6 bases and the V segment lost 2 bases, leaving 6 bases of the junction unmatched. The CDR3 contains 14 residues.

The genes are TRBV7-9 and TRBJ2-1; D gene unclear. CDR3 size: 11 residues. Deletions cut 5 bases from V and 4 bases from J, with 3 bases between. Looked up from germline, CDR1 is SEHNR and CDR2 is FQNEAQ (reference sequence). CDR3 protein: CASSRYNEQFF. The CDR3 DNA reads TGTGCCAGCAGCCGTTACAATGAGCAGTTCTTC.

V and J are TRBV18 and TRBJ2-3, with D perhaps TRBD2 (5 bases). Trimming pared 0 bases from V and 7 bases from J, leaving 11 bases between. Germline CDR1 reads KGHSH; CDR2 reads LQKENI. The CDR3 loop spans 14 amino acids. The CDR3 DNA follows: TGTGCCAGCTCACCACCGGCGAGGGCAAATACGCAGTATTTT. This sequence encodes CASSPPARANTQYF.

This chain joins TRBV6-1 and TRBJ1-2; D remains ambiguous. Germline assignment: CDR1 MNHNS and CDR2 SASEGT. V dropped 3 bases and J dropped 4 bases, with 12 bases sitting between them. This CDR3 comprises 14 residues. The CDR3 here is CASSDLLEGYGYTF. In DNA, the CDR3 is TGTGCCAGCAGTGACCTGTTGGAGGGCTATGGCTACACCTTC.

This clone showed up just once. This chain links TRBV20-1 with TRBJ1-3; D possibly corresponds to TRBD1 (5 bases). The CDR3 consists of 15 residues. Trimming pared 3 bases from V and 0 bases from J, leaving 12 bases between. Germline CDR1 and CDR2: DFQATT and SNEGSKA (reference sequence). The CDR3 loop is CSASAGGSSGNTIYF. The CDR3 coding sequence is TGCAGTGCTAGTGCCGGGGGGAGCTCTGGAAACACCATATATTTT.

The chain is built from TRBV6-1 and TRBJ2-7; tentatively, D is TRBD1 (5 bases). Germline CDR1 MNHNS, CDR2 SASEGT. This CDR3 comprises 16 residues. V lost 1 base and J lost 1, with 14 bases in between. DNA for the CDR3: TGTGCCAGCAGTGAAGAAGGGGCAGGGTGGTCCTACGAGCAGTACTTC. This gives the protein CASSEEGAGWSYEQYF.

The J gene is TRBJ2-1, the V gene TRBV5-1, with D perhaps matching TRBD1 (6 bases). The CDR3 covers 15 residues. Between the trimmed V and J ends, which lost 4 bases and 0 bases, there was a span of 11 bases. CDR1 and CDR2 (germline): SGHRS, YFSETQ. The CDR3 protein is CASSTQGSSYNEQFF. DNA of the CDR3: TGCGCCAGCAGCACTCAGGGGAGCTCCTACAATGAGCAGTTCTTC.

The chain combines TRBV10-3 with TRBJ1-1, with 11 bases fitting TRBD1. J gave up 4 bases and V 7 bases, and 5 bases lay outside the gene matches. The CDR3 loop spans 14 amino acids. The germline V gene encodes CDR1 ENHRY and CDR2 SYGVKD. The CDR3 nucleotides read TGTGCCATCAACGGACAGGGGGCTGGCACTGAAGCTTTCTTT. As protein: CAINGQGAGTEAFF.

The count of this clone is one. The J gene is TRBJ2-2, the V gene TRBV9; no clear D. This CDR3 has 15 residues. V was trimmed by 4 bases and J by 4 bases, leaving 14 bases between them. Germline CDR1 SGDLS, CDR2 YYNGEE. In DNA form, the CDR3 reads TGTGCCAGCAGCCCTTACTCCTCCTCCACCGGGGAGCTGTTTTTT. Its protein product is CASSPYSSSTGELFF.

This rearrangement joins TRBV3-1 (or the pseudogene TRBV3-2) to TRBJ1-2; D gene uncertain. The CDR3 length is 15 residues. Trimming pared 0 bases from V and 0 bases from J, leaving 8 bases between. Germline lookup yields CDR1 LGHDT and CDR2 YNNKEL (reference sequence). CDR3 sequence (DNA): TGTGCCAGCAGCCAAGATCCCGCAGCTAACTATGGCTACACCTTC. This codes for CASSQDPAANYGYTF.